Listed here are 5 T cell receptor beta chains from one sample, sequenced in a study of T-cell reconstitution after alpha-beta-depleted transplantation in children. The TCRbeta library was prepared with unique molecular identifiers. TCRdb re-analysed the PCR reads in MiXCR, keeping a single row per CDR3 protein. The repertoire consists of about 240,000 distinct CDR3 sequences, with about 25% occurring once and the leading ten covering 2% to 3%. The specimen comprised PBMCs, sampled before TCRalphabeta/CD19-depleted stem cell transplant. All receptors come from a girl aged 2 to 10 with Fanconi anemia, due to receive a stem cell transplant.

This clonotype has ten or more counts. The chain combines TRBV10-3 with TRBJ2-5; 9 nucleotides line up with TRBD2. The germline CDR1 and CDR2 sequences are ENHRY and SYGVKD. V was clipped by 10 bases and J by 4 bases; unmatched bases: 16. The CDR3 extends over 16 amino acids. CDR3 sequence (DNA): TGTGCCACCCGAGGGGCGGGGGGGCCTATAGGAGAGACCCAGTACTTC. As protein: CATRGAGGPIGETQYF.

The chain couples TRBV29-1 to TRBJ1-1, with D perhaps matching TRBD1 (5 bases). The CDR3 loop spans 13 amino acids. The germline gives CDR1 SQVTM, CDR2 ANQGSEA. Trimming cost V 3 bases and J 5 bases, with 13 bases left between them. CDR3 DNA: TGCAGCGTTGACGGGCAGGGAAGAACTGAAGCTTTCTTT. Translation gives CSVDGQGRTEAFF. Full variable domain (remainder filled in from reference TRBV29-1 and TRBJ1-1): SAVISQKPSRDICQRGTSLTIQCQVDSQVTMMFWYRQQPGQSLTLIATANQGSEATYESGFVIDKFPISRPNLTFSTLTVSNMSPEDSSIYLCSVDGQGRTEAFFGQGTRLTVV.

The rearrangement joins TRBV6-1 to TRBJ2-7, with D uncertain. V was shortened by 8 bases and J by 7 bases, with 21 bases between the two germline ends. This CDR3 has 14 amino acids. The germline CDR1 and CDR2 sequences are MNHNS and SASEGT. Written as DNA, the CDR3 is TGTGCCAGCTTTTTTCACAGCTTCCCTTGGGAGCAGTACTTC. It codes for CASFFHSFPWEQYF.

CDR3 in DNA: TGTGCCAGCAGTCAATACCGGGACAGTCCCTACGAGCAGTACTTC. Translating gives CASSQYRDSPYEQYF. The rearrangement links TRBV27 to TRBJ2-7; 7 nucleotides match TRBD1. CDR1 and CDR2 from the germline V gene are MNHEY and SMNVEV (reference sequence). The trim removed 5 bases at V and 2 bases at J, leaving 9 bases unmatched. This CDR3 has 15 residues.

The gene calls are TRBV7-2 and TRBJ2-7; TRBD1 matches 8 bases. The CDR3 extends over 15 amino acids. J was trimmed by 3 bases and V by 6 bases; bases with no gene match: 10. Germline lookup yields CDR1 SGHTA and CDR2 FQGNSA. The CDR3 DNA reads TGTGCCAGCAGGGGGATTACAGGGGGTCTCTACGAGCAGTACTTC. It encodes CASRGITGGLYEQYF.